This TCR beta chain was found in a study of cytomegalovirus exposure and HLA in healthy donors. Overall study findings and caveats: Rare TCR sequences predominated, though certain public TCRs were found in many donors. Later analysis identified a missense DCLRE1C variant that was linked to TCR beta V- and J-gene trimming.

PCR was performed using 60 Vbeta and 13 Jbeta primers. Using immunoSEQ multiplex PCR, the repertoire was profiled, and TCRdb retains in-frame clones only, with some absent. Seen here are around 130,000 clones, approximately 83% observed once, and the top ten hold 1% to 1.5%. Turning to this clone: Its antigen remains unknown.

The ends were cut back, 2 bases at V and 7 bases at J, with 12 bases in the middle. There are 14 residues in the CDR3. The germline CDR1 and CDR2 sequences are SGHTA and FQGNSA. Sequences were obtained from PBMCs. This chain uses TRBV7-2 with TRBJ1-5; a weak D match, TRBD1 (6 bases). The source is a girl aged 2 to 10 in good health and CMV-seronegative. CDR3 sequence: CASSLNGGQQPQHF. The CDR3 nucleotides read TGTGCCAGCAGCTTAAATGGGGGCCAACAGCCCCAGCATTTT.